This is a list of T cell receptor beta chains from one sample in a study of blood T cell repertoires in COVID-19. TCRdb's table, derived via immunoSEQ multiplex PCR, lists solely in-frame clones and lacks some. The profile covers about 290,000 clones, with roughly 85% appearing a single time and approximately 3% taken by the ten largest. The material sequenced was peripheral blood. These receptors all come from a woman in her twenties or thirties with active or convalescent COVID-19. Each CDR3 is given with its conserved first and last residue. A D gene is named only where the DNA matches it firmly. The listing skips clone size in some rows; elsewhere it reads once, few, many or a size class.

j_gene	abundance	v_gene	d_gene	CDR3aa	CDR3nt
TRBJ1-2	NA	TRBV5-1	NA	CASSLAPQYGYTF	TGCGCCAGCAGCTTGGCCCCACAGTATGGCTACACCTTC
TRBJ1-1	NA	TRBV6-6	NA	CASTASGTRGSEAFF	TGTGCCAGCACGGCCTCCGGGACCCGGGGGTCGGAAGCTTTCTTT
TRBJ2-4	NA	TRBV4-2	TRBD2	CASSQVGQLGGAKNIQYF	TGTGCCAGCAGCCAAGTAGGTCAATTGGGAGGGGCCAAAAACATTCAGTACTTC
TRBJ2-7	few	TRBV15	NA	CATSSGTLSYEQYF	TGTGCCACCAGCAGCGGGACACTCTCCTACGAGCAGTACTTC
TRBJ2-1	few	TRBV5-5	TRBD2	CASSFVSGGRNEQFF	TGTGCCAGCAGCTTTGTAAGCGGGGGCCGCAATGAGCAGTTCTTC
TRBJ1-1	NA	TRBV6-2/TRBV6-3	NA	CASSPDGVEAFF	TGTGCCAGCAGTCCGGACGGGGTCGAAGCTTTCTTT
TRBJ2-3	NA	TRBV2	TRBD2	CASGRGITDTQYF	TGTGCCAGCGGGCGGGGGATCACAGATACGCAGTATTTT
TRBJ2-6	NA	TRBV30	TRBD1	CAWSVIRQGALAGANVLTF	TGTGCCTGGAGTGTAATTCGGCAGGGGGCTTTAGCTGGGGCCAACGTCCTGACTTTC
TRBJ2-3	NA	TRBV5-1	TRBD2	CASSSGTSGIPSTDTQYF	TGCGCCAGCAGCTCTGGGACTAGCGGAATACCTAGCACAGATACGCAGTATTTT
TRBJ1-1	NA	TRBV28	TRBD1	CASTGGTEAFF	TGTGCCAGCACAGGGGGGACTGAAGCTTTCTTT
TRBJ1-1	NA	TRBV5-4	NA	CASSKKGGITEAFF	TGTGCCAGCAGTAAGAAGGGCGGGATTACTGAAGCTTTCTTT
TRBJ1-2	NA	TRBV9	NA	CASNPPADNYGYTF	TGTGCCAGCAATCCCCCCGCAGATAACTATGGCTACACCTTC
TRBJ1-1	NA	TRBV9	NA	CASSVDGSVNTEAFF	TGTGCCAGCAGCGTAGACGGGTCGGTTAACACTGAAGCTTTCTTT
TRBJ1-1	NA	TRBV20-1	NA	CSASRGQEAFF	TGCAGTGCCTCTCGAGGACAGGAAGCTTTCTTT
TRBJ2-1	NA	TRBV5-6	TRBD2	CASSPGGTYNEQFF	TGTGCCAGCAGCCCGGGAGGGACCTACAATGAGCAGTTCTTC
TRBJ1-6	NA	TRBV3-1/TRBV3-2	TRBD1	CASTPTGQGSSPLHF	TGTGCCAGCACCCCCACAGGACAGGGAAGTTCACCCCTCCACTTT
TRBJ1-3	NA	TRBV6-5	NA	CASSLGTGDGNTIYF	TGTGCCAGCAGTTTAGGGACGGGAGATGGAAACACCATATATTTT
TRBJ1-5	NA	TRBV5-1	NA	CASSLDSNQPQHF	TGCGCCAGCAGCCTGGACTCCAATCAGCCCCAGCATTTT
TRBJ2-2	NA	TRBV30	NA	CAWSTAQAGELFF	TGTGCCTGGAGTACGGCCCAGGCCGGGGAGCTGTTTTTT
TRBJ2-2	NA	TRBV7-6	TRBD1	CASSSGTANTGELFF	TGTGCCAGCAGTTCCGGGACAGCGAACACCGGGGAGCTGTTTTTT
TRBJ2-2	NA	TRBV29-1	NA	CSGNTNTGELFF	TGCAGCGGAAACACGAACACCGGGGAGCTGTTTTTT
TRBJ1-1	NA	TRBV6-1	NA	CASSEGGWGTEAFF	TGTGCCAGCAGTGAAGGGGGCTGGGGCACTGAAGCTTTCTTT
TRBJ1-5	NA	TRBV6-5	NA	CASSYSGPSQNQPQHF	TGTGCCAGCAGTTACTCTGGGCCATCCCAAAATCAGCCCCAGCATTTT
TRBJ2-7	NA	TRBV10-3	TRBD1	CAIGRGYEQYF	TGTGCCATCGGCAGGGGGTACGAGCAGTACTTC
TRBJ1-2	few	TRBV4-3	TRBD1	CASSQDLQGGGYGYTF	TGCGCCAGCAGCCAAGATCTGCAGGGGGGCGGCTATGGCTACACCTTC
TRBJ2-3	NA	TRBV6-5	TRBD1	CASSGTGGGDTQYF	TGTGCCAGCAGCGGGACAGGGGGAGGCGATACGCAGTATTTT
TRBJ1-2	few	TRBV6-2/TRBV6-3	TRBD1	CASSGQGYGYTF	TGTGCCAGCAGTGGACAGGGGTATGGCTACACCTTC
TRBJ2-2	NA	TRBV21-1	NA	CASRDRGNDRSGELFF	TGTGCCAGCCGAGACAGGGGGAATGATAGGTCCGGGGAGCTGTTTTTT
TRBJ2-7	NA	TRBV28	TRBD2	CASTGGSMRNEQYF	TGTGCCAGCACGGGGGGTTCCATGAGAAACGAGCAGTACTTC
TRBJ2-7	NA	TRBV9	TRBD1	CASSDDRVGGYEQYF	TGTGCCAGCAGCGACGACAGGGTAGGAGGCTACGAGCAGTACTTC
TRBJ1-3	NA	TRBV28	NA	CASSTVSSYSGNTIYF	TGTGCCAGCAGTACCGTCTCCTCCTACTCTGGAAACACCATATATTTT
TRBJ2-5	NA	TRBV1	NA	CTSSQDFISGELETQYF	TGCACCAGCAGCCAAGATTTTATTAGCGGGGAGTTAGAGACCCAGTACTTC
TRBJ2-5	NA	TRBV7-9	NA	CASSLELGWETQYF	TGTGCCAGCAGCTTAGAGCTAGGATGGGAGACCCAGTACTTC
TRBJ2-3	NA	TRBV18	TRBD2	CASSPRRGGKETDTQYF	TGTGCCAGCTCACCACGGCGGGGGGGTAAGGAGACAGATACGCAGTATTTT
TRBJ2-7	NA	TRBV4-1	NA	CASSQDFGTFYEQYF	TGCGCCAGCAGCCAAGACTTCGGGACTTTCTACGAGCAGTACTTC
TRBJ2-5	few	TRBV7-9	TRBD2	CASSALAGGYQETQYF	TGTGCCAGCAGCGCCCTAGCGGGGGGTTACCAAGAGACCCAGTACTTC
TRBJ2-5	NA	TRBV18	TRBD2	CASSPSGGLQYF	TGTGCCAGCTCACCCAGCGGGGGGCTCCAGTACTTC
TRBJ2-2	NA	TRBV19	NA	CASTHSTGIGTGELFF	TGTGCCAGTACCCACTCGACGGGAATAGGGACCGGGGAGCTGTTTTTT
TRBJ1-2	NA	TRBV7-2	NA	CASSPDSRYGYTF	TGTGCCAGCAGCCCGGACAGTCGGTATGGCTACACCTTC
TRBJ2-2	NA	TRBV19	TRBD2	CASSIGTGGPGELFF	TGTGCCAGTAGTATAGGGACGGGGGGGCCCGGGGAGCTGTTTTTT
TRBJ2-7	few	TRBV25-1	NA	CASSESTGTPREQYF	TGTGCCAGCAGTGAGTCGACAGGGACTCCGCGCGAGCAGTACTTC
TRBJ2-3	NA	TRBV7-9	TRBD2	CATAGGVWDTQYF	TGTGCCACCGCGGGGGGGGTGTGGGATACGCAGTATTTT
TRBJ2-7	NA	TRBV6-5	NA	CASSYTTTGSEQYF	TGTGCCAGCAGTTACACGACCACGGGGAGCGAGCAGTACTTC
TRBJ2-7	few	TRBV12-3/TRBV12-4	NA	CASRRQVENEQYF	TGTGCCAGCAGACGACAGGTGGAAAACGAGCAGTACTTC
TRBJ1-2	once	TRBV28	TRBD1	CASSQGGNYGYTF	TGTGCCAGCAGTCAGGGGGGCAACTATGGCTACACCTTC
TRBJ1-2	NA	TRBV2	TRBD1	CASPDPRDRGPYGYTF	TGTGCCAGCCCTGATCCCCGGGACAGGGGACCCTATGGCTACACCTTC
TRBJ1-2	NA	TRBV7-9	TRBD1	CASSLGGQGDYGYTF	TGTGCCAGCAGCTTAGGAGGACAGGGCGACTATGGCTACACCTTC
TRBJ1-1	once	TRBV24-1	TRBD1	CATREAGTGVHAEAFF	TGTGCCACCAGGGAAGCCGGGACAGGGGTTCACGCTGAAGCTTTCTTT
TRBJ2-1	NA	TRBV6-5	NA	CASSYQGRVHEQFF	TGTGCCAGCAGTTACCAGGGTCGGGTACATGAGCAGTTCTTC
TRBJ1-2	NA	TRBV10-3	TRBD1	CAISEQGGSSYGYTF	TGTGCCATCAGTGAGCAGGGGGGTTCTTCCTATGGCTACACCTTC
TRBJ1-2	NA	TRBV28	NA	CASTTPPGGRNYGYTF	TGTGCCAGCACCACCCCACCTGGAGGGAGGAACTATGGCTACACCTTC
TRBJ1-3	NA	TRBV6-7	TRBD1	CASKTTGTGLLASGNTIYF	TGTGCCAGCAAAACGACCGGGACAGGGCTTTTAGCTTCTGGAAACACCATATATTTT
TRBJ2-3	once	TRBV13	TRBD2	CASSFSGGATDTQYF	TGTGCCAGCAGCTTTAGCGGGGGGGCCACAGATACGCAGTATTTT